The next 26 T cell receptor beta chains were all read from a single sample in a study of identical twins. TCRdb passed the 5' RACE reads through MiXCR, listing each CDR3 protein once. The table records more than 600,000 distinct CDR3 sequences, 18% of them present only once. The same sample was also used in a study of T cells expressing NK-cell markers.

What was sequenced was PBMCs. The receptors were gathered from a woman aged 18-29 years in good health.

V is TRBV7-9 and J is TRBJ1-2; D not resolved. V lost 2 bases and J lost 4, with 11 bases in between. Germline CDR1 and CDR2: SEHNR and FQNEAQ (reference sequence). The CDR3 totals 14 residues. CDR3 DNA: TGTGCCAGCAGCTTACGGGGAGAATCCTATGGCTACACCTTC. The encoded protein is CASSLRGESYGYTF. The variable domain in full, completed from reference TRBV7-9 and TRBJ1-2, reads DTGVSQNPRHKITKRGQNVTFRCDPISEHNRLYWYRQTLGQGPEFLTYFQNEAQLEKSRLLSDRFSAERPKGSFSTLEIQRTEQGDSAMYLCASSLRGESYGYTFGSGTRLTVV.

The chain has TRBV7-2 and TRBJ2-1, with 8 positions matching TRBD2. From germline, CDR1 is SGHTA and CDR2 FQGNSA. CDR3 size: 14 residues. V was pared by 8 bases and J by 8 bases, with 11 bases of the junction left unmatched. DNA for the CDR3: TGTGCCAGCTGCGTCGGCGGGGGGTTCGATGAGCAGTTCTTC. Its translation is CASCVGGGFDEQFF.

The V and J genes are TRBV6-5 and TRBJ1-6; D ambiguous. Germline values: CDR1 MNHEY, CDR2 SVGAGI. V was trimmed by 2 bases and J by 14 bases, leaving 13 bases between them. This CDR3 region has 13 residues. CDR3 sequence reads: CASSYSTRVTLHF. The CDR3 DNA reads TGTGCCAGCAGTTACAGTACTAGGGTCACCCTCCACTTT.

The CDR3 sequence is CSVGEDEQYF. Here the CDR3 DNA reads TGCAGCGTTGGAGAGGACGAGCAGTACTTC. The chain employs TRBV29-1 and TRBJ2-7; D call uncertain. V lost 4 bases, J lost 5 bases, and 6 bases lay in between. The CDR3 extends over 10 amino acids. CDR1 and CDR2 (germline): SQVTM, ANQGSEA.

This chain joins TRBV20-1 and TRBJ1-1; the D is unclear. V lost 3 bases, J lost 0 bases, and 5 bases lay in between. CDR3 length: 12 amino acids. Germline V lookup: CDR1 DFQATT, CDR2 SNEGSKA (reference sequence). The CDR3 here is CSARRMNTEAFF. CDR3 DNA sequence: TGCAGTGCTAGGAGGATGAACACTGAAGCTTTCTTT.

The rearrangement links TRBV5-1 to TRBJ2-1, with 10 bases identical to TRBD2. The CDR3 runs to 15 residues. The V and J ends lost 7 bases and 4 bases, in that order; junction bases with no gene match: 8. Looked up from germline, CDR1 is SGHRS and CDR2 is YFSETQ. The DNA for the CDR3 is TGCGCCAGCGGCCCCCTAGCGGGGGTATACAATGAGCAGTTCTTC. This sequence encodes CASGPLAGVYNEQFF. The complete variable domain, with remaining parts taken from reference TRBV5-1 and TRBJ2-1, reads KAGVTQTPRYLIKTRGQQVTLSCSPISGHRSVSWYQQTPGQGLQFLFEYFSETQRNKGNFPGRFSGRQFSNSRSEMNVSTLELGDSALYLCASGPLAGVYNEQFFGPGTRLTVL.

The chain uses TRBV12-3 or TRBV12-4 and TRBJ1-4; TRBD1 is a possible D gene (6 bases). Trimming stripped 3 bases from V and 7 bases from J, with 18 bases between. This CDR3 is built from 16 residues. Here the CDR3 reads CASSFIQGLGGEKLFF. CDR3 DNA: TGTGCCAGCAGTTTTATCCAGGGGTTAGGAGGTGAAAAACTGTTTTTT.

This clonotype was seen a handful of times. The gene calls are TRBV4-3 and TRBJ2-3, with 7 positions matching TRBD2. Germline lookup yields CDR1 LGHNA and CDR2 YSLEER. The CDR3 sequence is 17 residues long. Unmatched junction bases numbered 12, after V lost 0 bases and J lost 6 bases. Written as DNA, the CDR3 is TGCGCCAGCAGCCAAGATGGGCTAGCGGCAATCGGGGATACGCAGTATTTT. Translated, it gives CASSQDGLAAIGDTQYF.

The chain recombines TRBV20-1 with TRBJ2-7; maybe TRBD2 (6 bases). Germline loops: CDR1 DFQATT, CDR2 SNEGSKA (reference sequence). The CDR3 runs 14 residues. The V gene lost 3 bases and the J gene lost 5 bases, with 17 bases spanning the gap. Written as DNA, the CDR3 is TGCAGTGCTAGGGGGCCGGGACTCGGTAACGAGCAGTACTTC. It translates to CSARGPGLGNEQYF.

The chain recombines TRBV15 with TRBJ2-5; no firm D call. The CDR3 is made up of 15 amino acids. V lost 11 bases and J 2 bases, leaving 21 bases between the germline ends. Germline V gene lookup returns CDR1 LNHNV and CDR2 YYDKDF (reference sequence). The DNA for the CDR3 is TGTGCCTCCACGGCCGGTCTGATACGGCAAGAGACCCAGTACTTC. It specifies CASTAGLIRQETQYF.

This sequence joins TRBV20-1 and TRBJ2-3, with a possible D match to TRBD1 (6 bases). Trimming removed 5 bases from V and 0 bases from J, with 12 bases in between. CDR1 is DFQATT, CDR2 SNEGSKA, per germline (reference sequence). This CDR3 is 14 amino acids long. For the CDR3, the DNA is TGCAGTGCTTCCCTGACAGGAAGCACAGATACGCAGTATTTT. Its protein product is CSASLTGSTDTQYF.

This clonotype was detected a few times. The chain couples TRBV12-3 or TRBV12-4 to TRBJ2-6, with D uncertain. The V and J ends lost 2 bases and 4 bases respectively, with 6 bases between them. The CDR3 extends over 14 amino acids. The CDR3 here is CASSLPHGANVLTF. For the CDR3, the DNA is TGTGCCAGCAGTTTACCCCACGGGGCCAACGTCCTGACTTTC.

This clonotype has more than one count but fewer than ten. The chain employs TRBV9 and TRBJ1-1; perhaps TRBD1 as D (5 bases). The CDR3 sequence is 12 residues long. The V gene lost 4 bases and the J gene lost 9 bases, with 13 bases spanning the gap. Germline V gives CDR1 SGDLS, CDR2 YYNGEE. The CDR3 sequence is CASSTGRQQAFF. The CDR3 DNA sequence: TGTGCCAGCAGCACAGGACGGCAACAAGCTTTCTTT.

This clonotype came up a few times. The gene calls are TRBV5-5 and TRBJ2-1; tentatively, D is TRBD1 or TRBD2 (6 bases each). CDR3 length: 15 residues. V was cut by 4 bases and J by 4 bases, with 15 bases left in between. CDR1 and CDR2 from the germline V gene are SGHKS and YYEKEE (reference sequence). This chain's CDR3 is CASSRGRIEYNEQFF. The CDR3 DNA follows: TGTGCCAGCAGCCGGGGGCGGATAGAATACAATGAGCAGTTCTTC.

This clonotype was observed a few times. V and J are TRBV20-1 and TRBJ2-3; D might be TRBD1 (6 bases). The V gene lost 4 bases and the J gene lost 1 base, with 6 bases spanning the gap. CDR3 length: 12 amino acids. Germline CDR1 reads DFQATT; CDR2 reads SNEGSKA (reference sequence). The DNA of the CDR3 is TGCAGTGCTAACAGGGGCACAGATACGCAGTATTTT. This gives the protein CSANRGTDTQYF.

Notes on this clonotype: A much larger clone lies a single base off, so this may be a read error. The chain carries TRBV7-9 and TRBJ1-1; D may be TRBD1 (5 bases). The V and J ends lost 6 bases and 2 bases respectively, with 16 bases between them. Germline assignment: CDR1 SEHNR and CDR2 FQNEAQ (reference sequence). The CDR3 is 15 amino acids. Written as DNA, the CDR3 is TGTGCCAGCAGAACCCAGATAGGGGAAAACACTGAAGCTTTCTTT. Residues: CASRTQIGENTEAFF.

A few counts support this clonotype. The DNA for the CDR3 is TGTGCCAGCAGTTTAATGGAGCGCTATTCACCCCTCCACTTT. Translating it yields CASSLMERYSPLHF. The genes are TRBV27 and TRBJ1-6; D not resolved. V gave up 2 bases and J gave up 8 bases, with 10 bases separating them. CDR1 is MNHEY, CDR2 SMNVEV, per germline (reference sequence). The CDR3 is 14 residues long.

The rearrangement joins TRBV3-1 to TRBJ2-1; D remains unclear. This CDR3 is 14 amino acids long. The germline V and J ends were trimmed by 1 base and 6 bases, with 10 bases remaining between them. Per the germline V gene, CDR1 is LGHDT and CDR2 is YNNKEL (reference sequence). Here the CDR3 DNA reads TGTGCCAGCAGCCAAGCGACGGCTCCCAATGAGCAGTTCTTC. It encodes CASSQATAPNEQFF.

Here the CDR3 reads CASSQDSQQGYNEQFF. As DNA, the CDR3 is TGCGCCAGCAGCCAAGATAGCCAGCAGGGTTACAATGAGCAGTTCTTC. This sequence joins TRBV4-3 and TRBJ2-1, with D possibly TRBD1 on 5 matching bases. The CDR3 contains 16 residues. Deletions cut 0 bases from V and 4 bases from J, with 13 bases between. CDR1 and CDR2 from the germline V gene are LGHNA and YSLEER.

This clonotype has only a few counts. The rearrangement links TRBV27 to TRBJ2-3, with 7 bases fitting TRBD1. Germline V gives CDR1 MNHEY, CDR2 SMNVEV (reference sequence). The junction had 10 bases not matched to a gene; V was cut back by 7 bases and J by 3 bases. The CDR3 consists of 15 residues. CDR3 sequence (DNA): TGTGCCAGCACCGCACTCGGGACAGCTACAGATACGCAGTATTTT. The encoded protein is CASTALGTATDTQYF.

Only a few counts were recorded for this clonotype. V usage is TRBV6-1 and J usage is TRBJ1-2; D ambiguous. V lost 6 bases, J lost 4 bases, and 12 bases lay in between. Germline values: CDR1 MNHNS, CDR2 SASEGT. The CDR3 consists of 13 residues. The DNA of the CDR3 is TGTGCCAGCAGAACCGGGATTAGCTATGGCTACACCTTC. This sequence encodes CASRTGISYGYTF.

This chain joins TRBV20-1 and TRBJ2-2; no firm D call. CDR3 length equals 14 residues. Trimming took 5 bases from V and 3 from J, leaving 13 bases between them. The germline gives CDR1 DFQATT, CDR2 SNEGSKA (reference sequence). CDR3 nucleotides: TGCAGTGCTTTAAAAACTGGGGACACCGGGGAGCTGTTTTTT. Its protein is CSALKTGDTGELFF.

The chain uses TRBV9 and TRBJ2-3; no firm D call. CDR1 SGDLS and CDR2 YYNGEE come from the germline V gene. V gave up 8 bases and J gave up 7 bases, with 5 bases separating them. The CDR3 has 9 amino acids. CDR3 residues: CASGNTQYF. CDR3 bases: TGTGCCAGTGGGAATACGCAGTATTTT.

This clonotype was found a few times. V usage is TRBV6-1 and J usage is TRBJ2-1; 7 bases are shared with TRBD2. The CDR3 has 15 residues. Germline trimming cut 6 bases from V and 6 bases from J; bases unmatched to any gene: 11. Germline V CDR1 and CDR2: MNHNS, SASEGT. The CDR3 sequence: CASRGEASGTNEQFF. CDR3 DNA: TGTGCCAGCAGGGGGGAGGCTAGCGGAACCAATGAGCAGTTCTTC.

This chain joins TRBV12-3 or TRBV12-4 and TRBJ2-3; 7 bases are a match to TRBD2. The CDR3 consists of 15 residues. Trimming at V came to 7 bases and at J to 2 bases, leaving 9 bases not matched to a gene. DNA of the CDR3: TGTGCCAGCAAAGTCACTAGCGAAGACACAGATACGCAGTATTTT. This gives the protein CASKVTSEDTDTQYF.

The CDR3 DNA follows: TGTGCCAGCAGCTTATGGGACAGCGCGACTTATGGCTACACCTTC. It is translated as CASSLWDSATYGYTF. The chain couples TRBV7-2 to TRBJ1-2; TRBD1 agrees at 7 bases. V lost 2 bases to trimming and J lost 5 bases; unmatched junction nucleotides: 8. CDR1 SGHTA and CDR2 FQGNSA come from the germline V gene. The CDR3 is 15 residues long. Complete variable domain (other parts from reference TRBV7-2 and TRBJ1-2): GAGVSQSPSNKVTEKGKDVELRCDPISGHTALYWYRQSLGQGLEFLIYFQGNSAPDKSGLPSDRFSAERTGGSVSTLTIQRTQQEDSAVYLCASSLWDSATYGYTFGSGTRLTVV.